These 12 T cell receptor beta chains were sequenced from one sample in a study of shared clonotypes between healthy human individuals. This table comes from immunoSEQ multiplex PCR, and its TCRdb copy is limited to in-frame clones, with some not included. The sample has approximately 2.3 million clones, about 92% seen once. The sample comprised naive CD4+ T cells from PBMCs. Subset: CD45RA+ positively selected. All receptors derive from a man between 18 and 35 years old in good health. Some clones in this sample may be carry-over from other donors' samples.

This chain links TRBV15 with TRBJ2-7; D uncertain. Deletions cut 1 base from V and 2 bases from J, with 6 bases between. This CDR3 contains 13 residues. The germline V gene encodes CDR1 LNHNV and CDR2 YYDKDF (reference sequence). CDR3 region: CATSRVDPYEQYF. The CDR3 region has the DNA TGTGCCACCAGCAGAGTGGACCCCTACGAGCAGTACTTC.

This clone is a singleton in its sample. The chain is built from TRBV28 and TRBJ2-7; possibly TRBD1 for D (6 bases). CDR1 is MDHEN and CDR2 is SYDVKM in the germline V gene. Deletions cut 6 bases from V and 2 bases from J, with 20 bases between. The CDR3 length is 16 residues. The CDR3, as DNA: TGTGCCAGCAGCTCCCAAGGGGGACATGGAACCTACGAGCAGTACTTC. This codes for CASSSQGGHGTYEQYF.

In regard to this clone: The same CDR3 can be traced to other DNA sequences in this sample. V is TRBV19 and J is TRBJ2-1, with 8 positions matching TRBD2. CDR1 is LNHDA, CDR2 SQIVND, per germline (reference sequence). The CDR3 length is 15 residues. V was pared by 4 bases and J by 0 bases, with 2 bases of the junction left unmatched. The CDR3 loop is CASSTGTSSYNEQFF. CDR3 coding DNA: TGTGCCAGTAGTACCGGGACTAGCTCCTACAATGAGCAGTTCTTC. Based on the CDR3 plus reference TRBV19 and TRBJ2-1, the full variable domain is DGGITQSPKYLFRKEGQNVTLSCEQNLNHDAMYWYRQDPGQGLRLIYYSQIVNDFQKGDIAEGYSVSREKKESFPLTVTSAQKNPTAFYLCASSTGTSSYNEQFFGPGTRLTVL.

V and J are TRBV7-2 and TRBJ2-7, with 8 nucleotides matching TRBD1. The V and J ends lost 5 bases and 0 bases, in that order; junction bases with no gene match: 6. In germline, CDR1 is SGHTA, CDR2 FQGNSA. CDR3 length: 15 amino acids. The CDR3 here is CASSRDRLSSYEQYF. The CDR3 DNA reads TGTGCCAGCAGCCGGGACAGGTTGAGCTCCTACGAGCAGTACTTC.

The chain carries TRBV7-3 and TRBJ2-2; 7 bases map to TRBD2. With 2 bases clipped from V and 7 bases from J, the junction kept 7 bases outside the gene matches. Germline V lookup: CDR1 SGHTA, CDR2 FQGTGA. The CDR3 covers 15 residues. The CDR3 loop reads CASSLLAGVDGELFF. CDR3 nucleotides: TGTGCCAGCAGCTTATTGGCGGGAGTGGACGGGGAGCTGTTTTTT.

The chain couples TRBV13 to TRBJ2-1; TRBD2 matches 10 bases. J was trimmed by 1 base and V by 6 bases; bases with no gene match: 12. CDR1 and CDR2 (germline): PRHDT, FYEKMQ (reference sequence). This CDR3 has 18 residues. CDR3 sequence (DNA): TGTGCCAGCAGTCTAAATAGATGGACTAGCGGTTCCTACAATGAGCAGTTCTTC. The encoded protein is CASSLNRWTSGSYNEQFF.

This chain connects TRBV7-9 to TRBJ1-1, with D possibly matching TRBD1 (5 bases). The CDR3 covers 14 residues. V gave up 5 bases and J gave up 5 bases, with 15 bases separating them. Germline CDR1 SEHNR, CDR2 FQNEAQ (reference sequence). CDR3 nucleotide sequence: TGTGCCAGCAGCGACTACGGGTCAGGGACTGAAGCTTTCTTT. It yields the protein CASSDYGSGTEAFF. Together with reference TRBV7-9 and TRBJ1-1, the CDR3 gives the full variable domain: DTGVSQNPRHKITKRGQNVTFRCDPISEHNRLYWYRQTLGQGPEFLTYFQNEAQLEKSRLLSDRFSAERPKGSFSTLEIQRTEQGDSAMYLCASSDYGSGTEAFFGQGTRLTVV.

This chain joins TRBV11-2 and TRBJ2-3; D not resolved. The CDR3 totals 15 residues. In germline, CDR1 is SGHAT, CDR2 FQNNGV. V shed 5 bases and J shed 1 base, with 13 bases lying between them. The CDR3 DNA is TGTGCCAGCAGCCCAGTTAGCCCGGGCACAGATACGCAGTATTTT. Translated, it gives CASSPVSPGTDTQYF.

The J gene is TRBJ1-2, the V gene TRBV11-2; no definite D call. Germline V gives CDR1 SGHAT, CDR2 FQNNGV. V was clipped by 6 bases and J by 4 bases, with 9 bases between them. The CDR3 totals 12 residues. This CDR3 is CASSTGPYGYTF. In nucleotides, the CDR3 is TGTGCCAGCAGTACTGGGCCCTATGGCTACACCTTC. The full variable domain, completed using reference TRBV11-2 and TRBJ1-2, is EAGVAQSPRYKIIEKRQSVAFWCNPISGHATLYWYQQILGQGPKLLIQFQNNGVVDDSQLPKDRFSAERLKGVDSTLKIQPAKLEDSAVYLCASSTGPYGYTFGSGTRLTVV.

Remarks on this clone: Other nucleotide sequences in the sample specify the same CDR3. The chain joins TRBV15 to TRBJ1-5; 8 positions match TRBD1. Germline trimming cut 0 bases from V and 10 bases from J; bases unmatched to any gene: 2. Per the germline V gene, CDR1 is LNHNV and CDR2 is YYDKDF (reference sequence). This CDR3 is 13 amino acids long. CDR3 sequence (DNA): TGTGCCACCAGCAGAGACAGGGGGCAACCCCAGCATTTT. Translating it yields CATSRDRGQPQHF. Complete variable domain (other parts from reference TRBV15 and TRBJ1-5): DAMVIQNPRYQVTQFGKPVTLSCSQTLNHNVMYWYQQKSSQAPKLLFHYYDKDFNNEADTPDNFQSRRPNTSFCFLDIRSPGLGDTAMYLCATSRDRGQPQHFGDGTRLSIL.

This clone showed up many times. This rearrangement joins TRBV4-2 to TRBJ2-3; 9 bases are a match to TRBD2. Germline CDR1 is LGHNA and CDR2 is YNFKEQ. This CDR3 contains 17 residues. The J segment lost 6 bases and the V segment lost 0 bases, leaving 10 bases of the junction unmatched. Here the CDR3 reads CASSQDRAGGPTDTQYF. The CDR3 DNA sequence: TGTGCCAGCAGCCAAGATCGCGCGGGAGGGCCTACGGATACGCAGTATTTT.

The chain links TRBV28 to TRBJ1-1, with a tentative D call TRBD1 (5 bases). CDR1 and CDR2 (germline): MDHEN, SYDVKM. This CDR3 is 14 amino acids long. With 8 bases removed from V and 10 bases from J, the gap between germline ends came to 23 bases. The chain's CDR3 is CASGRSTAGVGAFF. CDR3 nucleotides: TGTGCCAGCGGACGGTCGACAGCCGGGGTCGGAGCTTTCTTT. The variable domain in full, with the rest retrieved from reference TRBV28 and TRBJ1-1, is DVKVTQSSRYLVKRTGEKVFLECVQDMDHENMFWYRQDPGLGLRLIYFSYDVKMKEKGDIPEGYSVSREKKERFSLILESASTNQTSMYLCASGRSTAGVGAFFGQGTRLTVV.